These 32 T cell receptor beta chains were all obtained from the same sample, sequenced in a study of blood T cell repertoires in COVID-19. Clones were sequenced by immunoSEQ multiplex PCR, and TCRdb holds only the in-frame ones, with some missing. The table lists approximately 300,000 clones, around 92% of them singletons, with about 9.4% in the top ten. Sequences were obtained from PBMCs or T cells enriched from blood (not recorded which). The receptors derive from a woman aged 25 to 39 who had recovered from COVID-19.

The DNA for the CDR3 is TGTGCCAGCAGCGACACGGTAGAGCAGTACTTC. Protein product: CASSDTVEQYF. This chain links TRBV13 with TRBJ2-7; the D is unclear. The CDR3 length is 11 residues. Trimming pared 5 bases from V and 7 bases from J, leaving 9 bases between. CDR1 PRHDT and CDR2 FYEKMQ come from the germline V gene (reference sequence).

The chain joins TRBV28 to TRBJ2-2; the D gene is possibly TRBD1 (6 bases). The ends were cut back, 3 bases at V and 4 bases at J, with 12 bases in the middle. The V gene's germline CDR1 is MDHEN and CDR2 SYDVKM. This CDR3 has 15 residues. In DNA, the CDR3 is TGTGCCAGCAGTTTGAGGGACACCTTCACCGGGGAGCTGTTTTTT. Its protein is CASSLRDTFTGELFF.

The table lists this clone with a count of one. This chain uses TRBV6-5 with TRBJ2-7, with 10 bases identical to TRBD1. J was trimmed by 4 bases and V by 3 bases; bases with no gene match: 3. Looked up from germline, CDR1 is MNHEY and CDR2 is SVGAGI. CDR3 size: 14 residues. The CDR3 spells CASSYRDRGYEQYF. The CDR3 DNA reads TGTGCCAGCAGTTATAGGGACAGGGGTTACGAGCAGTACTTC.

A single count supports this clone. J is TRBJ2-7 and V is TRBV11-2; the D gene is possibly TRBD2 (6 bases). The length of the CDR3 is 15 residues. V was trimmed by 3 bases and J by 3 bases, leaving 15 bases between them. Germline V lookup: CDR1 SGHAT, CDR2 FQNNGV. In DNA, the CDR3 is TGTGCCAGCAGCTTCACCCGGGACTTGAACTACGAGCAGTACTTC. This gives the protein CASSFTRDLNYEQYF.

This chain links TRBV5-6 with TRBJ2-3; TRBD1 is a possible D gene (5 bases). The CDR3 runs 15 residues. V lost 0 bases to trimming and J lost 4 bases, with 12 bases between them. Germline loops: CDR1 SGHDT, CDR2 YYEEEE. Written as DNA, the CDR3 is TGTGCCAGCAGCTTGGTAGGGGTCGGCCCAGATACGCAGTATTTT. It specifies CASSLVGVGPDTQYF. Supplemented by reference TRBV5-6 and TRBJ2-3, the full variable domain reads DAGVTQSPTHLIKTRGQQVTLRCSPKSGHDTVSWYQQALGQGPQFIFQYYEEEERQRGNFPDRFSGHQFPNYSSELNVNALLLGDSALYLCASSLVGVGPDTQYFGPGTRLTVL.

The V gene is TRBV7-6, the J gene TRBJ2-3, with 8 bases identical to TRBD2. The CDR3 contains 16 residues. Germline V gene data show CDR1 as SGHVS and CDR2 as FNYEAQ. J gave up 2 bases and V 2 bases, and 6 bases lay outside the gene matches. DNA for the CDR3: TGTGCCAGCAGCTTATCCGCGGGAGGACACACAGATACGCAGTATTTT. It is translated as CASSLSAGGHTDTQYF. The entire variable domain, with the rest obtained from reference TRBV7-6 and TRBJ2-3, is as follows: GAGVSQSPRYKVTKRGQDVALRCDPISGHVSLYWYRQALGQGPEFLTYFNYEAQQDKSGLPNDRFSAERPEGSISTLTIQRTEQRDSAMYRCASSLSAGGHTDTQYFGPGTRLTVL.

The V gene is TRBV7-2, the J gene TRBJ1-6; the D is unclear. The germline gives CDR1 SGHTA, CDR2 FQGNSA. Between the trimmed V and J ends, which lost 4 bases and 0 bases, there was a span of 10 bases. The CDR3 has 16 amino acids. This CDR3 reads CASSYRESSYNSPLHF. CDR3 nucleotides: TGTGCCAGCAGCTACCGGGAGAGCTCCTATAATTCACCCCTCCACTTT.

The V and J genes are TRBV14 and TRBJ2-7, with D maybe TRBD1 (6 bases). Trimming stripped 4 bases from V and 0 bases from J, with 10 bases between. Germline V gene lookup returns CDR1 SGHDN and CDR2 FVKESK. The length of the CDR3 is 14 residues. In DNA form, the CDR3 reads TGTGCCAGCAGCCTCACAGGGATCTCCTACGAGCAGTACTTC. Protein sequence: CASSLTGISYEQYF.

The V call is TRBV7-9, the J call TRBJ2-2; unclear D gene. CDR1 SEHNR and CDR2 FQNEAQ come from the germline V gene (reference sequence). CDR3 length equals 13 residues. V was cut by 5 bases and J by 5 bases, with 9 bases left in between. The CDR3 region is CASSQITTGELFF. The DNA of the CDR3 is TGTGCCAGCAGCCAAATAACTACCGGGGAGCTGTTTTTT.

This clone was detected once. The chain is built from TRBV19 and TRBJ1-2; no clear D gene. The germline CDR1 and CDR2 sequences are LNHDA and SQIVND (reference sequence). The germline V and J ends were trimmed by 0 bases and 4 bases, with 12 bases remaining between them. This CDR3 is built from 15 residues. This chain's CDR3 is CASSIDLSGSYGYTF. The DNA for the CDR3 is TGTGCCAGTAGTATAGATCTATCGGGATCCTATGGCTACACCTTC. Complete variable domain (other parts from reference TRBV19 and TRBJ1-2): DGGITQSPKYLFRKEGQNVTLSCEQNLNHDAMYWYRQDPGQGLRLIYYSQIVNDFQKGDIAEGYSVSREKKESFPLTVTSAQKNPTAFYLCASSIDLSGSYGYTFGSGTRLTVV.

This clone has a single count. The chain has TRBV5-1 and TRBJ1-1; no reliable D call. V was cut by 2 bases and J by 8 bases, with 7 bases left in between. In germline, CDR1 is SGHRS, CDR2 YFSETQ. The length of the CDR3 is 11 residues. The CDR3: CASSFGLEAFF. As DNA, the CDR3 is TGCGCCAGCAGCTTTGGACTCGAAGCTTTCTTT.

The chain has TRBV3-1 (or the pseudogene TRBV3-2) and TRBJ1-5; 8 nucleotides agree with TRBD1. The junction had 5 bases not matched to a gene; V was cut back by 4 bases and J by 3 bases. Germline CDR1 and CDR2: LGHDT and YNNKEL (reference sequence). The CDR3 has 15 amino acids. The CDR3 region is CASSPTGGANQPQHF. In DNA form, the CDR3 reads TGTGCCAGCAGCCCCACAGGGGGTGCCAATCAGCCCCAGCATTTT.

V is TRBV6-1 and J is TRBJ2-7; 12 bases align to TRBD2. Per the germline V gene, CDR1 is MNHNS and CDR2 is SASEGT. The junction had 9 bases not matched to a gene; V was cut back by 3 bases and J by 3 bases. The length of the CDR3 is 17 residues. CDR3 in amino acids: CASSERRLAGVDYEQYF. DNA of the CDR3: TGTGCCAGCAGTGAGAGGAGACTAGCGGGAGTTGACTACGAGCAGTACTTC.

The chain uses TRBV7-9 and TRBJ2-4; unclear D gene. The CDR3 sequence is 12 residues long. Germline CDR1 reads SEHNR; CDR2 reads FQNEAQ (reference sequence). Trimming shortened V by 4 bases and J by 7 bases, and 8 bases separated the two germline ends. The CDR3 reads CASSSSSNIQYF. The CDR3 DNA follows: TGTGCCAGCAGCTCCAGTTCTAACATTCAGTACTTC.

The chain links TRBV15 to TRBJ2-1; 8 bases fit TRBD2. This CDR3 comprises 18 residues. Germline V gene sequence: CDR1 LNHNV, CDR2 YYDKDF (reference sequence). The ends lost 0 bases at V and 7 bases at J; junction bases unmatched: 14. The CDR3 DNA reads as TGTGCCACCAGCAGAGAGAGCCGAGGACTAGCCCAGAATAATGAGCAGTTCTTC. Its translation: CATSRESRGLAQNNEQFF.

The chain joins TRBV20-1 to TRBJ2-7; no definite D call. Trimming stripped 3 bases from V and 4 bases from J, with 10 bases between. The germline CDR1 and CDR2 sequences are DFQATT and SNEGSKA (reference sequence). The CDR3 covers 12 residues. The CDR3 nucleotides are TGCAGTGCTAGTAAAAACAGATACGAGCAGTACTTC. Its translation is CSASKNRYEQYF.

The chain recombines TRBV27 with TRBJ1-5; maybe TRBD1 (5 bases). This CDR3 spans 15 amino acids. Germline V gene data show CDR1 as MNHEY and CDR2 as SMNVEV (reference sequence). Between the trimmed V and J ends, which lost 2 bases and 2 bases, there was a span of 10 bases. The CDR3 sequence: CASSLGTGRNQPQHF. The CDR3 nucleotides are TGTGCCAGCAGTTTAGGTACAGGTCGCAATCAGCCCCAGCATTTT.

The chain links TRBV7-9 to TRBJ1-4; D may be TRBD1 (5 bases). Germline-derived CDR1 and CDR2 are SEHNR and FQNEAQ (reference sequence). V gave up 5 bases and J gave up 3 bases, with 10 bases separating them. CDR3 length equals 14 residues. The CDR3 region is CASSNQGSNEKLFF. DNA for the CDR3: TGTGCCAGCAGCAATCAGGGTTCTAATGAAAAACTGTTTTTT.

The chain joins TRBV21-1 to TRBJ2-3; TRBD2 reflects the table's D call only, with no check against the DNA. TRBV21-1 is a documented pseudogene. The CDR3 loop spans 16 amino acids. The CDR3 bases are TGTGCCAGCAGCAAAGGGACTAGCGGTAGCACAGATACGCAGTATTTT. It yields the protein CASSKGTSGSTDTQYF.

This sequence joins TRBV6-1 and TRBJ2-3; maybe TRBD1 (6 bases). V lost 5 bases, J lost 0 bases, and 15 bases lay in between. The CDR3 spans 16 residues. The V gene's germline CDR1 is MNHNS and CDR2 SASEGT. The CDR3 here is CASSQETGPSTDTQYF. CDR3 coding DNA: TGTGCCAGCAGTCAAGAGACAGGCCCTAGCACAGATACGCAGTATTTT.

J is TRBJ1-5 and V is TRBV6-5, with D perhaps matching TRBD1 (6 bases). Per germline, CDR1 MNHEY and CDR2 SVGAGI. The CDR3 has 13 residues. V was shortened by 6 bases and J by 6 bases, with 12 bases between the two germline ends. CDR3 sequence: CASRGRGGQPQHF. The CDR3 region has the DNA TGTGCCAGCAGAGGCAGGGGTGGTCAGCCCCAGCATTTT.

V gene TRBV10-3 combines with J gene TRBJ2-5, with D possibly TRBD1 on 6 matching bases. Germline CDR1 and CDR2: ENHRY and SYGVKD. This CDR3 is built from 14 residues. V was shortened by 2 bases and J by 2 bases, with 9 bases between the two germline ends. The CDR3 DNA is TGTGCCATCAGTGAGGACAGGCAGCAAGAGACCCAGTACTTC. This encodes CAISEDRQQETQYF.

CDR3 nucleotide sequence: TGTGCCAGCAGCCTTAGCGGGAGGGAAGATACGCAGTATTTT. This gives the protein CASSLSGREDTQYF. V usage is TRBV9 and J usage is TRBJ2-3; 11 bases are a match to TRBD2. Germline CDR1 and CDR2: SGDLS and YYNGEE. J was trimmed by 5 bases and V by 4 bases; bases with no gene match: 3. This CDR3 region has 14 residues.

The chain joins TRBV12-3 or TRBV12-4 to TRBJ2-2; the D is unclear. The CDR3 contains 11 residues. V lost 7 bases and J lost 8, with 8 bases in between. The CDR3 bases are TGTGCCAGCACCTTCTCTGGGGAGCTGTTTTTT. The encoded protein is CASTFSGELFF.

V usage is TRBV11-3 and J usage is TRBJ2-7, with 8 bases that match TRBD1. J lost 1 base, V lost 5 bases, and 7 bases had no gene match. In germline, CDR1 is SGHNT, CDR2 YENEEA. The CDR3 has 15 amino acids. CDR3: CASSRGTGVSYEQYF. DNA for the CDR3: TGTGCCAGCAGCCGAGGGACAGGAGTATCCTACGAGCAGTACTTC.

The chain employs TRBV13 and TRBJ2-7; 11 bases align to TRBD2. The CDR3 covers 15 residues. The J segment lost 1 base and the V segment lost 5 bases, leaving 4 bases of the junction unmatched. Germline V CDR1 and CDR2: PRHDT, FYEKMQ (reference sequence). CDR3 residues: CASSHTSGSSYEQYF. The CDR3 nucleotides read TGTGCCAGCAGCCACACTAGCGGGAGTTCCTACGAGCAGTACTTC.

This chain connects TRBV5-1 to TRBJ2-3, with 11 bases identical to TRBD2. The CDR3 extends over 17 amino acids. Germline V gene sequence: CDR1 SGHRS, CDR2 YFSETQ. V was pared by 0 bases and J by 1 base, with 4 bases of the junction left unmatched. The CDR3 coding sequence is TGCGCCAGCAGCTTGGCACTAGCGGGAGTGGGCACAGATACGCAGTATTTT. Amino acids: CASSLALAGVGTDTQYF. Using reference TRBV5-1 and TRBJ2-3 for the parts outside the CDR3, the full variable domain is KAGVTQTPRYLIKTRGQQVTLSCSPISGHRSVSWYQQTPGQGLQFLFEYFSETQRNKGNFPGRFSGRQFSNSRSEMNVSTLELGDSALYLCASSLALAGVGTDTQYFGPGTRLTVL.

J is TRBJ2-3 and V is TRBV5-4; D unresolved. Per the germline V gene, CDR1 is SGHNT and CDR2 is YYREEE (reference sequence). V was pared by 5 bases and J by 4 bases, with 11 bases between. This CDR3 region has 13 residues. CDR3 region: CASSPPRADTQYF. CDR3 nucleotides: TGTGCCAGCAGTCCGCCCCGGGCAGATACGCAGTATTTT.

This CDR3 is CASGAGTGNTGELFF. CDR3 coding DNA: TGTGCTAGTGGAGCCGGGACAGGGAACACCGGGGAGCTGTTTTTT. The chain links TRBV12-5 to TRBJ2-2; 8 nucleotides agree with TRBD1. Germline V gene lookup returns CDR1 LGHNT and CDR2 FRNRAP. The CDR3 runs 15 residues. Trimming removed 6 bases from V and 1 base from J; junction bases left unmatched: 4.

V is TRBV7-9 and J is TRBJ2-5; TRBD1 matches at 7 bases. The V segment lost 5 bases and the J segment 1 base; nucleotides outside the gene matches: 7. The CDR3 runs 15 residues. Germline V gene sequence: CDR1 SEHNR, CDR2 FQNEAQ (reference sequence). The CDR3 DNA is TGTGCCAGCAGCGGCCGAACAGGGGTCCAAGAGACCCAGTACTTC. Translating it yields CASSGRTGVQETQYF. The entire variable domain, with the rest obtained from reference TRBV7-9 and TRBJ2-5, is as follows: DTGVSQNPRHKITKRGQNVTFRCDPISEHNRLYWYRQTLGQGPEFLTYFQNEAQLEKSRLLSDRFSAERPKGSFSTLEIQRTEQGDSAMYLCASSGRTGVQETQYFGPGTRLLVL.

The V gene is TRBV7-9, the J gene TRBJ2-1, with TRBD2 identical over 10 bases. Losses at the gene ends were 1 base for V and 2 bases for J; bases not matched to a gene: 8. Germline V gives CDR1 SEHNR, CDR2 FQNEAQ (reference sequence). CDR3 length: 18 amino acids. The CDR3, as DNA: TGTGCCAGCAGCTTAGTTTCTCTGAGCGGGAGGGCCTACAATGAGCAGTTCTTC. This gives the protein CASSLVSLSGRAYNEQFF. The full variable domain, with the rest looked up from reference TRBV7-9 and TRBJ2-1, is DTGVSQNPRHKITKRGQNVTFRCDPISEHNRLYWYRQTLGQGPEFLTYFQNEAQLEKSRLLSDRFSAERPKGSFSTLEIQRTEQGDSAMYLCASSLVSLSGRAYNEQFFGPGTRLTVL.

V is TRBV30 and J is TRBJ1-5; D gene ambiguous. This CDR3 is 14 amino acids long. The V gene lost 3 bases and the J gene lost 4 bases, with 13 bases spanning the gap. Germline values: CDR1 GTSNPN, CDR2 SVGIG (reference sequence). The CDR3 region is CAWSPGRINQPQHF. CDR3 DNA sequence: TGTGCCTGGAGCCCCGGCAGGATAAATCAGCCCCAGCATTTT.